This T cell receptor (beta chain) was obtained from a study of cytomegalovirus exposure and HLA in healthy donors. Study results and limitations: A few V segments could not be told apart, such as TRBV6-2 and TRBV6-3, and were left out. Reportedly, cytomegalovirus status was diagnosed with high sensitivity and specificity. For presence/absence analyses, sequencing depth was assumed to be roughly uniform across donors.

PCR employed 60 Vbeta and 13 Jbeta primers. Here immunoSEQ multiplex PCR was the method, and the copy in TCRdb shows in-frame clones only, minus some. Of approximately 140,000 clones in the sample, around 80% were seen once. The donors, nominally healthy at sampling, likely had unrecorded immune exposures. CDR3 size: 16 residues. CDR1 and CDR2 (germline): SNHLY, FYNNEI. Trimming pared 3 bases from V and 4 bases from J, leaving 19 bases between. This clone was seen a few times. What it binds is not known. This sequence was found in a man aged 50 to 59 in good health and CMV-seronegative. Material for sequencing was PBMCs. The chain links TRBV2 to TRBJ2-7; unclear D gene. The CDR3 protein is CASSDIQTAKRYEQYF. DNA for the CDR3: TGTGCCAGCAGTGATATACAGACCGCTAAGAGATACGAGCAGTACTTC.